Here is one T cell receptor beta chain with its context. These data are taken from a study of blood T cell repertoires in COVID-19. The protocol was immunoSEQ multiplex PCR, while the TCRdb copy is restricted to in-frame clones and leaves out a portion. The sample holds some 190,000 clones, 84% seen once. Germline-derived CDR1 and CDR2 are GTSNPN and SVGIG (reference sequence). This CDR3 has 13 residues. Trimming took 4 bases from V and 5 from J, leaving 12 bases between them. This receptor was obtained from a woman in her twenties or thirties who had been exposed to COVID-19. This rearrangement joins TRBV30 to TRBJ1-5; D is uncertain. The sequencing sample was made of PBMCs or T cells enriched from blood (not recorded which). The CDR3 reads CAWNPSPDQPQHF. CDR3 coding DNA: TGTGCCTGGAATCCATCCCCAGATCAGCCCCAGCATTTT.